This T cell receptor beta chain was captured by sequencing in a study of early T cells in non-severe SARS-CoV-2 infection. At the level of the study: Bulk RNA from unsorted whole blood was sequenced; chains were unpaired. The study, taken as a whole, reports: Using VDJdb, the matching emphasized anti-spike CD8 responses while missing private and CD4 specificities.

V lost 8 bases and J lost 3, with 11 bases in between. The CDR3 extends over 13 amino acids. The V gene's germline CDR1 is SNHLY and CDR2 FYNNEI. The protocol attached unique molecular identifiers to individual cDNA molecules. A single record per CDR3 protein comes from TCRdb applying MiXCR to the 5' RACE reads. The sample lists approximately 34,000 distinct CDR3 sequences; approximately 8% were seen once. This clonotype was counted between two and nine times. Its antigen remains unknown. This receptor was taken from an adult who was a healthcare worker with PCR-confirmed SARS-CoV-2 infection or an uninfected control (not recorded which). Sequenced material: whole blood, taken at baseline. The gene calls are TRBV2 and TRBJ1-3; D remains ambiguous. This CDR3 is CASRTAVGNTIYF. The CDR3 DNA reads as TGTGCCAGCCGGACGGCTGTTGGAAACACCATATATTTT. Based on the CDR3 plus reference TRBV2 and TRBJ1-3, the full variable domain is EPEVTQTPSHQVTQMGQEVILRCVPISNHLYFYWYRQILGQKVEFLVSFYNNEISEKSEIFDDQFSVERPDGSNFTLKIRSTKLEDSAMYFCASRTAVGNTIYFGEGSWLTVV.